This T cell receptor (beta chain) was identified during a study of T cell responses to AZD1222 COVID-19 vaccine (dated by TCRdb to 2020 to 2022). Broadly, across the study: Because spike-specific TCR depth and breadth did not differ between the two schedules, AZD1222 recipients who got a second dose at roughly 4 weeks were pooled with those who got a second dose at roughly 12 weeks. TCR sequencing was performed for about 250 trial participants, of whom 200 to 220 were given two doses of AZD1222 and about 25 were given two doses of MenACWY control vaccine. Trial participants were enrolled into age subgroups of 18-55, 56-69 and 70-plus years, which contained approximately 150, 28 and 58 TCR-sequenced participants, respectively. What the research found in general, with its limitations: CD4 TCRs associated with the vaccine covered the entire spike protein, and the dominant responses were in regions 160-218 and 743-854. After two AZD1222 doses, both the breadth and the depth of spike-specific TCRs were significantly higher than at day 0 and than in MenACWY recipients. Because no day 14 peak-response samples were available, repertoires were characterized only after the peak T cell response. The 56-69-year group was small, and its depth increase did not reach significance, likely because of low power. Most participants were white British and females outnumbered males, and the authors suggested that clonal diversity may have been underestimated. Nearly half of unique spike-specific TCRs reportedly recognized epitopes outside regions mutated in the B.1.351 and B.1.1.7 variants. Conclusions about previously exposed vaccinees are limited because only six or seven AZD1222 recipients were SARS-CoV-2 seropositive at baseline.

The sample's time point, from its label and the paper: baseline before first vaccination. Vaccinee samples came from UK trials COV001 and COV002, including a single-blind randomized controlled phase 2/3 trial of AZD1222 (ChAdOx1 nCoV-19) in healthy adults. For TCRbeta chain sequencing, PBMC samples from trial participants were taken at day 0 and at day 28 after the second dose. As regards this clone: The specificity of this receptor is unknown. Base quality data are lacking; no much larger clone is found one base away.

From its cysteine to its phenylalanine, the CDR3 spans 14 amino acids. The retained sequence is limited to the CDR3, 42 bases, with the frame set at the first base. Trimming accounts for 2 bases at V and 10 bases at J, while the number of junction bases matched to no gene is 7. CDR1 and CDR2, looked up from the germline V gene, are MGHDK and SYGVNS. The CDR3 regions of human TCRbeta chains were subjected to immunosequencing. Per the original workflow: TCRs in the repertoires were matched against a reference library of SARS-CoV-2-specific TCRs that had been generated with the MIRA antigen-specificity platform. Breadth was defined as the fraction of unique TCRs that were SARS-CoV-2-associated, and depth was defined as the fraction of total T cells that were SARS-CoV-2-associated. Using the MIRA data, each spike-specific TCR was mapped to the spike region that the TCR reacts to and placed in a CD4 or CD8 class. Log10-transformed breadth and depth values were compared by one-way ANOVA with Sidak's multiple comparisons tests. Entries here come from immuneACCESS through TCRdb and include only in-frame sequences with V and J called. Some clones fail to appear in such tables; in the studies checked, an unresolved V gene covers under half of the shortfall, and the cause of the remainder is unknown. That table gives V, J and clone size, and the DNA gave D and trimming. Present in this sample are some 190,000 clones, roughly 88% of which were seen just once. Clones ranked in the top ten supply around 7.9% of the sample.

This specimen consisted of peripheral blood, obtained on day 0 of AZD1222 vaccination. This sequence was found in an adult in good health. The chain links TRBV25-1 with TRBJ1-2; the junction holds 10 bases that match TRBD1. Here is the DNA: TGTGCCAGCAGTGAAACCGGGACAGGGGACCTCTACACCTTC. Its protein is CASSETGTGDLYTF.